This T cell receptor (beta chain) was captured in a study of cytomegalovirus exposure and HLA in healthy donors. The CDR3 is made up of 13 amino acids. Trimming stripped 3 bases from V and 2 bases from J, with 7 bases between. Looked up from germline, CDR1 is SGHTA and CDR2 is FQGNSA. The PCR had 60 Vbeta and 13 Jbeta primers. Method: immunoSEQ multiplex PCR; TCRdb's copy keeps in-frame clones and lacks some. The sample lists under 250,000 clones, around 85% occurring once. Of note for this clone: The antigen is not known.

Points from the study as a whole: Reports showed the classifier diagnosing cytomegalovirus status with high specificity and sensitivity. Listed as cytomegalovirus-associated were 150 or so TCR beta chains.

The rearrangement links TRBV7-2 to TRBJ2-5; no firm D call. The sample taken for sequencing was PBMCs. The clonotype originates from a woman between 50 and 59 years old in good health and CMV-seronegative. The DNA of the CDR3 is TGTGCCAGCAGCTTTACAGTACAAGAGACCCAGTACTTC. Protein product: CASSFTVQETQYF.